Each of the 25 T cell receptor beta chains below was sequenced from the same sample in a study of blood T cell repertoires in COVID-19. The method was immunoSEQ multiplex PCR; TCRdb's version includes in-frame clones alone and lacks a portion of them. The data hold about 98,000 clones, with 70% to 90% observed a single time. Source material: peripheral blood. Source of these receptors: a man in his 70s with acute or convalescent COVID-19.

DNA for the CDR3: TGTGCCAGCAGCCTTAGAGGGGAGGGAGGTAATTCACCCCTCCACTTT. It is translated as CASSLRGEGGNSPLHF. The V gene is TRBV9, the J gene TRBJ1-6; tentatively, D is TRBD1 (5 bases). Germline CDR1 reads SGDLS; CDR2 reads YYNGEE. The CDR3 length is 16 residues. Deletions cut 4 bases from V and 6 bases from J, with 17 bases between.

This chain uses TRBV7-6 with TRBJ1-1; TRBD1 matches 7 bases. This CDR3 is 17 amino acids long. Germline V gene lookup returns CDR1 SGHVS and CDR2 FNYEAQ. V trimming: 1 base; J trimming: 1 base; junction bases outside the gene matches: 9. In DNA form, the CDR3 reads TGTGCCAGCAGCTTAGTTCCCGGACAGGCGGGGAACACTGAAGCTTTCTTT. Protein sequence: CASSLVPGQAGNTEAFF.

The CDR3 DNA reads as TGTGCCAGCAGCGTATTTCTTGGCGAGCAGTTCTTC. Encoded protein: CASSVFLGEQFF. The chain couples TRBV7-3 to TRBJ2-1; no firm D call. Trimming left V 5 bases short and J 10 bases short, with 12 bases between. The CDR3 runs to 12 residues. Germline CDR1 and CDR2: SGHTA and FQGTGA.

This clone was recorded a few times. The chain combines TRBV7-9 with TRBJ1-6; D might be TRBD1 (6 bases). Trimming stripped 1 base from V and 8 bases from J, with 15 bases between. Germline lookup yields CDR1 SEHNR and CDR2 FQNEAQ (reference sequence). This CDR3 has 16 amino acids. The CDR3, as DNA: TGTGCCAGCAGCTTAGGGACGAGAGGGGGAGATTCACCCCTCCACTTT. Translated, it gives CASSLGTRGGDSPLHF.

The rearrangement uses TRBV6-7 and TRBJ2-7; 12 bases match TRBD2. TRBV6-7 is assigned to the ORF class and has an uncertain function. V was clipped by 2 bases and J by 0 bases; unmatched bases: 2. The CDR3 sequence is 16 residues long. Here the CDR3 reads CASSYQLAGGSYEQYV. In nucleotides, the CDR3 is TGTGCCAGCAGTTACCAACTAGCGGGGGGCTCCTACGAGCAGTACGTC.

This chain links TRBV2 with TRBJ1-3; 7 nucleotides match TRBD1. The V segment lost 5 bases and the J segment 7 bases; nucleotides outside the gene matches: 8. The length of the CDR3 is 14 residues. Germline CDR1 SNHLY, CDR2 FYNNEI. The CDR3 spells CASSRDSIGNTIYF. The DNA for the CDR3 is TGTGCCAGCAGTAGGGACAGCATCGGGAACACCATATATTTT.

This clone was seen just once. The genes are TRBV19 and TRBJ2-3; unclear D gene. The germline V gene has CDR1 LNHDA and CDR2 SQIVND (reference sequence). Trimming shortened V by 6 bases and J by 5 bases, and 6 bases separated the two germline ends. The CDR3 extends over 11 amino acids. For the CDR3, the DNA is TGTGCCAGTAGACTCCTAGATACGCAGTATTTT. This codes for CASRLLDTQYF.

The CDR3 sequence is CASSDGTGGGYNEQFF. In nucleotides, the CDR3 is TGCGCCAGCAGCGATGGGACGGGGGGCGGGTACAATGAGCAGTTCTTC. The chain uses TRBV5-1 and TRBJ2-1, with D possibly TRBD2 on 7 matching bases. The germline V gene encodes CDR1 SGHRS and CDR2 YFSETQ. The CDR3 runs to 16 residues. With 4 bases removed from V and 4 bases from J, the gap between germline ends came to 18 bases.

This clone was seen a handful of times. The rearrangement joins TRBV6-5 to TRBJ1-6, with D unclear. This CDR3 is built from 13 residues. The germline V gene encodes CDR1 MNHEY and CDR2 SVGAGI. V gave up 9 bases and J gave up 9 bases, with 15 bases separating them. This CDR3 reads CARNTHPASPLHF. The CDR3 DNA reads as TGTGCCAGAAACACGCATCCCGCTTCACCCCTCCACTTT.

The V call is TRBV19, the J call TRBJ2-5; 8 positions agree with TRBD2. The CDR3 loop spans 15 amino acids. V lost 3 bases, J lost 3 bases, and 6 bases stayed unmatched. Germline assignment: CDR1 LNHDA and CDR2 SQIVND (reference sequence). CDR3 bases: TGTGCCAGTAGTATGCAGCGGGGGTACGAAGAGACCCAGTACTTC. It codes for CASSMQRGYEETQYF.

V usage is TRBV13 and J usage is TRBJ2-6, with D possibly matching TRBD2 (6 bases). The V and J ends lost 6 bases and 2 bases respectively, with 8 bases between them. The germline V gene encodes CDR1 PRHDT and CDR2 FYEKMQ (reference sequence). This CDR3 comprises 14 residues. The CDR3 loop reads CASSSGAGANVLTF. CDR3 sequence (DNA): TGTGCCAGCAGTTCGGGGGCTGGGGCCAACGTCCTGACTTTC.

The chain is built from TRBV3-1 (or the pseudogene TRBV3-2) and TRBJ1-2; D not certain. The CDR3 runs 12 residues. Trimming took 1 base from V and 7 from J, leaving 7 bases between them. Germline lookup yields CDR1 LGHDT and CDR2 YNNKEL (reference sequence). CDR3 protein: CASSQAGSGYTF. DNA of the CDR3: TGTGCCAGCAGCCAAGCGGGTAGTGGCTACACCTTC.

This chain joins TRBV6-1 and TRBJ2-1, with 10 bases lining up with TRBD1. Losses at the gene ends were 4 bases for V and 5 bases for J; bases not matched to a gene: 11. The germline V gene has CDR1 MNHNS and CDR2 SASEGT. The CDR3 has 17 residues. Here the CDR3 reads CASSVSGGQGVHNEQFF. In nucleotides, the CDR3 is TGTGCCAGCAGTGTAAGTGGAGGACAGGGGGTACACAATGAGCAGTTCTTC.

About this clone itself: A junction end diverges from the germline sequence, so it may reflect a read error. J is TRBJ2-1 and V is TRBV25-1; D is uncertain. Per the germline V gene, CDR1 is MGHDK and CDR2 is SYGVNS. This CDR3 is built from 15 residues. CDR3 coding DNA: TGTTCCAGCAGTGTAGCCACTACAATTCAGAATGAGCAGTTCTTC. Its translation is CSSSVATTIQNEQFF.

V gene TRBV5-1 combines with J gene TRBJ2-7, with D perhaps matching TRBD1 (6 bases). Trimming took 2 bases from V and 0 from J, leaving 9 bases between them. From germline, CDR1 is SGHRS and CDR2 YFSETQ. The CDR3 runs to 14 residues. CDR3 region: CASSFRDTSYEQYF. Written as DNA, the CDR3 is TGCGCCAGCAGCTTCCGGGACACCTCCTACGAGCAGTACTTC.

The V gene is TRBV24-1, the J gene TRBJ2-3; TRBD1 aligns across 9 bases. The ends lost 4 bases at V and 14 bases at J; junction bases unmatched: 9. The germline V gene has CDR1 KGHDR and CDR2 SFDVKD. The CDR3 loop spans 13 amino acids. In DNA, the CDR3 is TGTGCCACCAGTGACCAACCGGGACAGGGACTGTATTTT. Its translation: CATSDQPGQGLYF.

In nucleotides, the CDR3 is TGCGCCAGCAGCTTAATACAGGGTGCCTACGAGCAGTACTTC. This gives the protein CASSLIQGAYEQYF. The genes are TRBV5-1 and TRBJ2-7; TRBD1 is a possible D gene (6 bases). Germline lookup yields CDR1 SGHRS and CDR2 YFSETQ. Between the trimmed V and J ends, which lost 2 bases and 2 bases, there was a span of 11 bases. This CDR3 is 14 amino acids long. The whole variable domain, remainder taken from reference TRBV5-1 and TRBJ2-7, is KAGVTQTPRYLIKTRGQQVTLSCSPISGHRSVSWYQQTPGQGLQFLFEYFSETQRNKGNFPGRFSGRQFSNSRSEMNVSTLELGDSALYLCASSLIQGAYEQYFGPGTRLTVT.

This clone was counted only a few times. The V gene is TRBV4-2, the J gene TRBJ1-4; no firm D call. CDR1 and CDR2 from the germline V gene are LGHNA and YNFKEQ. The CDR3 runs to 12 residues. V shed 2 bases and J shed 8 bases, with 6 bases lying between them. In DNA form, the CDR3 reads TGTGCCAGCAGCCAACTAGGAGAAAAACTGTTTTTT. This codes for CASSQLGEKLFF.

This clone was recorded once. J is TRBJ1-1 and V is TRBV3-1 (or the pseudogene TRBV3-2), with D possibly TRBD1 on 5 matching bases. The CDR3 covers 17 residues. CDR1 is LGHDT and CDR2 is YNNKEL in the germline V gene (reference sequence). Trimming left V 3 bases short and J 5 bases short, with 22 bases between. The CDR3 here is CASSQAFSLPGGTEAFF. For the CDR3, the DNA is TGTGCCAGCAGCCAGGCTTTCTCCCTGCCCGGGGGAACTGAAGCTTTCTTT.

A remark on this clone: Other DNA sequences in this sample translate to the same CDR3. This chain joins TRBV5-4 and TRBJ2-7; 12 bases are shared with TRBD1. V shed 2 bases and J 2 bases; nucleotides not matched to a gene: 2. Per germline, CDR1 SGHNT and CDR2 YYREEE (reference sequence). The CDR3 has 15 amino acids. CDR3 sequence (DNA): TGTGCCAGCAGCTTAGGGACAGGGGGCACCTACGAGCAGTACTTC. Translation: CASSLGTGGTYEQYF.

The J gene is TRBJ1-4, the V gene TRBV25-1; D remains ambiguous. CDR1 is MGHDK and CDR2 is SYGVNS in the germline V gene. Trimming stripped 2 bases from V and 5 bases from J, with 21 bases between. CDR3 length: 18 residues. In DNA form, the CDR3 reads TGTGCCAGCAGTGAAGTTTCGTCGACCCTGGCCGGGAATGAAAAACTGTTTTTT. This encodes CASSEVSSTLAGNEKLFF.

The chain has TRBV6-1 and TRBJ1-3, with D uncertain. V gave up 0 bases and J gave up 3 bases, with 9 bases separating them. Germline CDR1 is MNHNS and CDR2 is SASEGT. The CDR3 contains 15 residues. CDR3 nucleotide sequence: TGTGCCAGCAGTGAAGCACGGGGTTTTGGAAACACCATATATTTT. Translation: CASSEARGFGNTIYF.

The chain couples TRBV6-5 to TRBJ2-4; 8 positions agree with TRBD2. The CDR3 totals 12 residues. The trim removed 8 bases at V and 6 bases at J, leaving 3 bases unmatched. Germline values: CDR1 MNHEY, CDR2 SVGAGI. The CDR3 coding sequence is TGTGCCAGCCGGGGGGGTTTAAACATTCAGTACTTC. This translates into CASRGGLNIQYF.

The V and J genes are TRBV2 and TRBJ2-2; 7 bases align to TRBD1. V lost 4 bases to trimming and J lost 1 base; unmatched junction nucleotides: 18. CDR1 is SNHLY and CDR2 is FYNNEI in the germline V gene. This CDR3 region has 20 residues. DNA for the CDR3: TGTGCCAGCAGTGGCTCCCGGGACAGACATCCGATGTGGAACACCGGGGAGCTGTTTTTT. It translates to CASSGSRDRHPMWNTGELFF.

The J gene is TRBJ2-5, the V gene TRBV25-1, with 8 bases that match TRBD2. From germline, CDR1 is MGHDK and CDR2 SYGVNS. The CDR3 extends over 13 amino acids. Trimming removed 2 bases from V and 7 bases from J; junction bases left unmatched: 3. Written as DNA, the CDR3 is TGTGCCAGCAGTGAACGAAGCGGGGGGACCCAGTACTTC. Translated, it gives CASSERSGGTQYF.